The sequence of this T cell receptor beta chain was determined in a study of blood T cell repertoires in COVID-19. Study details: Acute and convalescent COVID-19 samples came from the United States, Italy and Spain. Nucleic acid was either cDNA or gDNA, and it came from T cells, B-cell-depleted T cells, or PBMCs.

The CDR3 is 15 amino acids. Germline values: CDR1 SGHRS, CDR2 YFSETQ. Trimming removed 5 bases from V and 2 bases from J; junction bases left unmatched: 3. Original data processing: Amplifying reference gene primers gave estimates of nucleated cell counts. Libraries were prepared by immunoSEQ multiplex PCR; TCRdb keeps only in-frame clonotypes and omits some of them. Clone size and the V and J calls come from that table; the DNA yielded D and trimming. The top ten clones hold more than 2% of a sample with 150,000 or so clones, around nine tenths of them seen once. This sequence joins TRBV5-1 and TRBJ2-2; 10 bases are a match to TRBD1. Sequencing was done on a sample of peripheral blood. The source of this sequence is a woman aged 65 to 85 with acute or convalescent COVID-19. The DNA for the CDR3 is TGCGCCAGCAGTCGACAGGGGGCTAACACCGGGGAGCTGTTTTTT. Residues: CASSRQGANTGELFF. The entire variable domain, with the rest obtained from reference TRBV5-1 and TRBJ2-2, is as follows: KAGVTQTPRYLIKTRGQQVTLSCSPISGHRSVSWYQQTPGQGLQFLFEYFSETQRNKGNFPGRFSGRQFSNSRSEMNVSTLELGDSALYLCASSRQGANTGELFFGEGSRLTVL.